This TCR beta chain appears in the sequencing data of a study of blood T cell repertoires in COVID-19. Study background: The United States, Italy and Spain were the sources of the acute and convalescent COVID-19 samples.

Profiled with immunoSEQ multiplex PCR; TCRdb holds only in-frame clones, not every one. The sample holds 110,000 to 150,000 clones, just under 85% seen once. CDR3 length: 16 residues. The V end lost 1 base, the J end lost 0 bases, and 10 bases lay between the germline ends. Germline V gives CDR1 MNHNS, CDR2 SASEGT. The sample consisted of PBMCs or T cells enriched from blood (not recorded which). The chain has TRBV6-1 and TRBJ2-4; D is perhaps TRBD2 (5 bases). The sequence was obtained from a man aged 45-60 years who had recovered from COVID-19. CDR3 DNA: TGTGCCAGCAGTGAAGTTGGCGGACTAGCCAAAAACATTCAGTACTTC. Amino acid sequence: CASSEVGGLAKNIQYF.